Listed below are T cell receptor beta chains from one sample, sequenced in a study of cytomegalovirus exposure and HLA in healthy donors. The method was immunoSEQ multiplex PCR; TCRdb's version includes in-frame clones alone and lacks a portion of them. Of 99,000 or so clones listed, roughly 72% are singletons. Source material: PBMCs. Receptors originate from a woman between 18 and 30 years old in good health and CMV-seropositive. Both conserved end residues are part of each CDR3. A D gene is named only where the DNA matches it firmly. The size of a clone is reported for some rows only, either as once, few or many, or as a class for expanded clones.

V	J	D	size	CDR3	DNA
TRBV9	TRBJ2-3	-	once	CASSESLYGTDTQYF	TGTGCCAGCAGCGAGAGTCTATACGGCACAGATACGCAGTATTTT
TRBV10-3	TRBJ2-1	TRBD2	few	CAISETGLAGETEQFF	TGTGCCATCAGTGAGACAGGACTAGCGGGAGAGACGGAGCAGTTCTTC
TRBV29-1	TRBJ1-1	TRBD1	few	CSVGQGAGTTEAFF	TGCAGCGTTGGACAGGGGGCAGGGACCACTGAAGCTTTCTTT
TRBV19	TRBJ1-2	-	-	CASSIQENYGYTF	TGTGCCAGTAGTATACAGGAAAACTATGGCTACACCTTC
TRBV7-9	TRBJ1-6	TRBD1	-	CASSLDRGPPSSYNSPLHF	TGTGCCAGCAGCTTAGACAGGGGGCCGCCGAGCTCCTATAATTCACCCCTCCACTTT
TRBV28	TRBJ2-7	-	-	CASTPEISYEQYF	TGTGCCAGCACCCCCGAGATCTCCTACGAGCAGTACTTC
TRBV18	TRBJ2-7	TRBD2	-	CASSPPGGSYEQYF	TGTGCCAGCTCACCGCCGGGAGGTTCCTACGAGCAGTACTTC
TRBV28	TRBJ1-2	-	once	CASSSHTYGYTF	TGTGCCAGCAGTTCCCACACCTATGGCTACACCTTC
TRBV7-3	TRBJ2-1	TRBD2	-	CASSALAGGYEQFF	TGTGCCAGCAGCGCCCTAGCGGGAGGTTATGAGCAGTTCTTC
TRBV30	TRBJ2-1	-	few	CAWSVTSINEQFF	TGTGCCTGGAGTGTTACTAGCATAAATGAGCAGTTCTTC
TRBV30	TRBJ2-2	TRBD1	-	CAWTYRGAGTGELFF	TGTGCCTGGACGTACAGGGGCGCGGGCACCGGGGAGCTGTTTTTT
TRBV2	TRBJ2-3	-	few	CASSDWGGTSDTQYF	TGTGCCAGCAGTGATTGGGGCGGGACCTCAGATACGCAGTATTTT
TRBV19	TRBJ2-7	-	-	CASSIGIETAYEQYF	TGTGCCAGTAGTATAGGAATCGAGACAGCTTACGAGCAGTACTTC
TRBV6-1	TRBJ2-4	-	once	CASSAAGSEKNIQYF	TGTGCCAGCAGTGCCGCAGGCAGTGAGAAAAACATTCAGTACTTC
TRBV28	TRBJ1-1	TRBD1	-	CASSPRQGSTEAFF	TGTGCCAGCAGTCCTAGACAGGGAAGCACTGAAGCTTTCTTT
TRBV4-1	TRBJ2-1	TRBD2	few	CASSQLGLAGRKIGYNEQFF	TGCGCCAGCAGCCAGCTGGGACTAGCGGGGAGGAAGATTGGGTACAATGAGCAGTTCTTC
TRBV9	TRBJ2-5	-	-	CASSVGGEDQYF	TGTGCCAGCAGCGTAGGGGGGGAGGACCAGTACTTC
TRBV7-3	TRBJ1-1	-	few	CASSLTTLNTEAFF	TGTGCCAGCAGCTTAACAACTTTGAACACTGAAGCTTTCTTT
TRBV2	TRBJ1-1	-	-	CASSARHGVNTEAFF	TGTGCCAGCAGTGCCCGGCACGGGGTAAACACCGAAGCTTTCTTT
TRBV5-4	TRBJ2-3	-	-	CASSLTGSGLGTDTQYF	TGTGCCAGCAGCCTCACAGGGTCGGGTTTGGGCACAGATACGCAGTATTTT
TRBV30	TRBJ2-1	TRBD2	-	CAGAMGLANNEQFF	TGTGCTGGAGCTATGGGACTAGCGAACAATGAGCAGTTCTTC
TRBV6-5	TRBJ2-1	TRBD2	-	CASSLAGLTYNEQFF	TGTGCCAGCAGTTTAGCGGGACTAACATACAATGAGCAGTTCTTC
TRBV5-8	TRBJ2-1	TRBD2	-	CASSKRMGLAGNEQFF	TGTGCCAGCAGCAAAAGAATGGGACTAGCTGGTAATGAGCAGTTCTTC
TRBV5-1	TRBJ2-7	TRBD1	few	CASARGQGEYEQYF	TGCGCCAGCGCCCGGGGACAGGGTGAATACGAGCAGTACTTC
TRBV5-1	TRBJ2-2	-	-	CASSLAQAANTGELFF	TGCGCCAGCAGCTTGGCGCAAGCGGCGAACACCGGGGAGCTGTTTTTT
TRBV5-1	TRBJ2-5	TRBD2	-	CASSQDGLAPETQYF	TGCGCCAGCAGCCAGGACGGACTAGCTCCGGAGACCCAGTACTTC
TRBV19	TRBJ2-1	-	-	CASSYTNEQFF	TGTGCCAGTAGTTACACGAATGAGCAGTTCTTC
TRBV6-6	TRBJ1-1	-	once	CASILLEGHEAFF	TGTGCCAGCATCCTTCTAGAGGGTCATGAAGCTTTCTTT
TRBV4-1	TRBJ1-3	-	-	CASSQEGAGSGNTIYF	TGCGCCAGCAGCCAAGAGGGGGCCGGGTCTGGAAACACCATATATTTT
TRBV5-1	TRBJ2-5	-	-	CASSFTRGQETQYF	TGCGCCAGCAGCTTCACTAGAGGGCAAGAGACCCAGTACTTC
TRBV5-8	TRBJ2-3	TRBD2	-	CASSLDGAGGSPDTQYF	TGTGCCAGCAGCTTGGATGGAGCGGGAGGGAGCCCAGATACGCAGTATTTT
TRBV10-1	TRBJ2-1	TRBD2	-	CASSEEAGTSGKYEQFF	TGCGCCAGCAGTGAGGAAGCCGGGACTAGCGGGAAATATGAGCAGTTCTTC
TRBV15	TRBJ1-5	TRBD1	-	CAASTGDNQPQHF	TGTGCCGCTTCAACAGGGGACAATCAGCCCCAGCATTTT
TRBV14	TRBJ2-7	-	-	CASSQGPGLSYEQYF	TGTGCCAGCAGCCAAGGGCCCGGACTTTCCTACGAGCAGTACTTC
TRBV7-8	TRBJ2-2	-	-	CASSPRGAGDNTGELFF	TGTGCCAGCAGCCCCCGGGGTGCAGGGGATAACACCGGGGAGCTGTTTTTT
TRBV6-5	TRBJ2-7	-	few	CASSYSRTGEQYF	TGTGCCAGCAGTTACTCGCGTACCGGCGAGCAGTACTTC
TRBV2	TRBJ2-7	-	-	CASKKDSGYSYEQYF	TGTGCCAGCAAAAAAGACTCAGGGTACTCCTACGAGCAGTACTTC
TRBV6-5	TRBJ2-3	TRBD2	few	CASSQTSPFTDTQYF	TGTGCCAGCAGTCAGACTAGCCCCTTCACAGATACGCAGTATTTT
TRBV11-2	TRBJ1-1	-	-	CASSFPSGSEGTEAFF	TGTGCCAGCAGCTTTCCGTCAGGGTCGGAGGGCACTGAAGCTTTCTTT
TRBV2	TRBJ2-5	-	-	CASRLGGTETQYF	TGTGCCAGCAGACTGGGGGGAACGGAGACCCAGTACTTC
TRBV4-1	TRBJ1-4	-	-	CASSQHTAATNEKLFF	TGCGCCAGCAGCCAACACACAGCCGCAACTAATGAAAAACTGTTTTTT
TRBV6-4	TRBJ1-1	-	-	CASSETTTGEAFF	TGTGCCAGCAGTGAAACCACTACAGGGGAAGCTTTCTTT
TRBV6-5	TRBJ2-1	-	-	CASSYSRENEQFF	TGTGCCAGCAGTTACAGTAGAGAGAATGAGCAGTTCTTC
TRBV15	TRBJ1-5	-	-	CATSGPGSRQPQHF	TGTGCCACCAGCGGGCCAGGGTCGAGGCAGCCCCAGCATTTT
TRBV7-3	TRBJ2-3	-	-	CASRGGATDTQYF	TGTGCCAGCCGAGGTGGAGCCACAGATACGCAGTATTTT
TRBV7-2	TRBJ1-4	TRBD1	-	CASKRGTGDLTTNEKLFF	TGTGCCAGCAAAAGAGGGACAGGGGATTTGACGACTAATGAAAAACTGTTTTTT
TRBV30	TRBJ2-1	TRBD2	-	CAWSVLLAGEEQFF	TGTGCCTGGAGTGTACTACTAGCGGGAGAAGAGCAGTTCTTC
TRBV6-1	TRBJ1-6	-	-	CASSAYRGNSPLHF	TGTGCCAGCAGTGCCTACCGAGGTAATTCACCCCTCCACTTT
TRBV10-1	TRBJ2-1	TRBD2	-	CASSAGTSGRGGEQFF	TGCGCCAGCAGTGCTGGAACTAGCGGGAGGGGGGGTGAGCAGTTCTTC
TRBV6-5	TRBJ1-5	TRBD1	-	CASSYSGTGAQPQHF	TGTGCCAGCAGTTACTCCGGGACAGGGGCCCAGCCCCAGCATTTT
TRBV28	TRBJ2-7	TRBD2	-	CASSLPPGLGYRGEQYF	TGTGCCAGCAGTCTCCCTCCCGGACTAGGCTACCGTGGCGAGCAGTACTTC
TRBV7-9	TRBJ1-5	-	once	CASSRSGQPQHF	TGTGCCAGCAGTAGGAGCGGTCAGCCCCAGCATTTT
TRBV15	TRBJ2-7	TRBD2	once	CATSLGLAVYEQYF	TGTGCCACCAGCCTGGGGCTAGCGGTCTACGAGCAGTACTTC
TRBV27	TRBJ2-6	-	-	CATAQGTGANVLTF	TGTGCCACCGCACAGGGCACTGGGGCCAACGTCCTGACTTTC
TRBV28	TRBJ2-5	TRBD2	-	CASSSPGGAGKTSFLQYF	TGTGCCAGCAGTTCTCCCGGGGGAGCGGGAAAAACCTCTTTTCTCCAGTACTTC
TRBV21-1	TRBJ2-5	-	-	CASSSRDTETQYF	TGTGCCAGCAGCTCACGGGACACCGAGACCCAGTACTTC
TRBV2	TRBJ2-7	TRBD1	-	CASSEAWDRVRTYEQYF	TGTGCCAGCAGTGAAGCCTGGGACAGGGTTAGGACCTACGAGCAGTACTTC
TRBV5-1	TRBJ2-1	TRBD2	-	CASSGGLALLHNEQFF	TGCGCCTCCTCGGGAGGGCTAGCCCTCCTACACAATGAGCAGTTCTTC
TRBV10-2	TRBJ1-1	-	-	CASSVVVSSTEAFF	TGCGCCAGCAGTGTCGTAGTTTCGAGCACTGAAGCTTTCTTT
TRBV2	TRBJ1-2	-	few	CARKEGGLNGYTF	TGTGCCCGAAAGGAGGGGGGGCTAAATGGCTACACCTTC